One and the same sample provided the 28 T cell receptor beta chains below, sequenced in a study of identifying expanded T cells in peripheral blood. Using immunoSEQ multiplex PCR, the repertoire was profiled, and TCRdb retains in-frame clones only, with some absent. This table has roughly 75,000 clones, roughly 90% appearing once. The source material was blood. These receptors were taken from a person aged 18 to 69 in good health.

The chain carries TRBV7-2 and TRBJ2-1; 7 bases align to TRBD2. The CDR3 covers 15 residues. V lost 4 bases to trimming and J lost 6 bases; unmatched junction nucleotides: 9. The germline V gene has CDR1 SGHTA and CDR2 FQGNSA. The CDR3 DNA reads TGTGCCAGCAGCTCCCAAAGTAGCGGGCTCAATGAGCAGTTCTTC. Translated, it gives CASSSQSSGLNEQFF.

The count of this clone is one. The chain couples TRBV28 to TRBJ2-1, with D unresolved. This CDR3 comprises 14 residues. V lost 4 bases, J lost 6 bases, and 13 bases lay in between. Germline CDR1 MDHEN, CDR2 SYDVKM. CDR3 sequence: CASSYLQGSNEQFF. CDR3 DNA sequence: TGTGCCAGCAGTTACCTTCAAGGCTCCAATGAGCAGTTCTTC.

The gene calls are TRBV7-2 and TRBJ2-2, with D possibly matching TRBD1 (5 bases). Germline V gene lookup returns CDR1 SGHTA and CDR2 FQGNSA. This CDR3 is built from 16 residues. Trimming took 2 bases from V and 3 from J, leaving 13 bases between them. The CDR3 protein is CASSLFAVGDTGELFF. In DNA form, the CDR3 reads TGTGCCAGCAGCTTATTTGCTGTAGGGGACACCGGGGAGCTGTTTTTT. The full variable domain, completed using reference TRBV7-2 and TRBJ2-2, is GAGVSQSPSNKVTEKGKDVELRCDPISGHTALYWYRQSLGQGLEFLIYFQGNSAPDKSGLPSDRFSAERTGGSVSTLTIQRTQQEDSAVYLCASSLFAVGDTGELFFGEGSRLTVL.

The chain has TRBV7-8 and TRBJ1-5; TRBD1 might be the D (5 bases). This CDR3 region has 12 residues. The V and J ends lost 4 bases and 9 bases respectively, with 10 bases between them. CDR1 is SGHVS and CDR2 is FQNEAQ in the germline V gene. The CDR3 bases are TGTGCCAGCAGCTCCATCCAGGGGCCCCAGCATTTT. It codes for CASSSIQGPQHF.

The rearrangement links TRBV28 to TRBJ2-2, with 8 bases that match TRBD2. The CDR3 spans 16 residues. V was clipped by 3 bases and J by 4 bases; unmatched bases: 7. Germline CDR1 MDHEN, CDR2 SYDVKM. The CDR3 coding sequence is TGTGCCAGCAGTTTGTACGGGGGGGGTGCCACCGGGGAGCTGTTTTTT. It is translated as CASSLYGGGATGELFF.

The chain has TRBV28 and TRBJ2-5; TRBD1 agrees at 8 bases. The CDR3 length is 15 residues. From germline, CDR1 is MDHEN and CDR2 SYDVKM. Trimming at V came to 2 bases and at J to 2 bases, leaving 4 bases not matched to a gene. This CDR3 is CASSLRGTGQETQYF. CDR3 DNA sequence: TGTGCCAGCAGTTTAAGAGGGACAGGTCAAGAGACCCAGTACTTC.

The CDR3 here is CASSLSRGASYEQYF. CDR3 nucleotide sequence: TGTGCCAGCAGTCTCTCGAGGGGGGCCTCCTACGAGCAGTACTTC. The chain links TRBV25-1 to TRBJ2-5; D may be TRBD1 or TRBD2 (6 bases each). TRBJ2-7 matches the DNA end more closely, so the J call is doubtful. The CDR3 consists of 15 residues. Germline loops: CDR1 MGHDK, CDR2 SYGVNS.

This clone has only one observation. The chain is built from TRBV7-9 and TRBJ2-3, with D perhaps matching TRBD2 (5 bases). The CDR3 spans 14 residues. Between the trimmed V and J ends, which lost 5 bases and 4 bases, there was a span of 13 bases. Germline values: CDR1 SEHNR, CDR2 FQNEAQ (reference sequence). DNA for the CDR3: TGTGCCAGCAGCCGGACGGGGTGGGCAGATACGCAGTATTTT. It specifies CASSRTGWADTQYF.

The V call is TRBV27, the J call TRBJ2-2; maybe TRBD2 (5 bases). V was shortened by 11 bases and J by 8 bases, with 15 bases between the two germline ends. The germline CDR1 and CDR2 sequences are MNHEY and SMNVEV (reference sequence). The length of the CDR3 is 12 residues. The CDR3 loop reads CASKEVRGELFF. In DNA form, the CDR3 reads TGTGCCTCCAAGGAGGTGCGGGGGGAGCTGTTTTTT.

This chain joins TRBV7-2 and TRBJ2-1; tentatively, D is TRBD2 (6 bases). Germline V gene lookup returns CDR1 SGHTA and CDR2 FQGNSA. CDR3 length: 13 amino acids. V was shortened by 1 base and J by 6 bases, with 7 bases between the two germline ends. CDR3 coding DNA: TGTGCCAGCAGCTTAGTGGGGGGCAATGAGCAGTTCTTC. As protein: CASSLVGGNEQFF. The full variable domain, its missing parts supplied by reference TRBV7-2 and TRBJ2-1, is GAGVSQSPSNKVTEKGKDVELRCDPISGHTALYWYRQSLGQGLEFLIYFQGNSAPDKSGLPSDRFSAERTGGSVSTLTIQRTQQEDSAVYLCASSLVGGNEQFFGPGTRLTVL.

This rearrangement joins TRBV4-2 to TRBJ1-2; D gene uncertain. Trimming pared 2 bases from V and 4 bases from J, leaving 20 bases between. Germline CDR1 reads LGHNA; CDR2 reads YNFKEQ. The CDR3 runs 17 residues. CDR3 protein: CASSQPDHGLASYGYTF. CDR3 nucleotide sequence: TGTGCCAGCAGCCAACCCGATCACGGACTGGCGTCCTATGGCTACACCTTC.

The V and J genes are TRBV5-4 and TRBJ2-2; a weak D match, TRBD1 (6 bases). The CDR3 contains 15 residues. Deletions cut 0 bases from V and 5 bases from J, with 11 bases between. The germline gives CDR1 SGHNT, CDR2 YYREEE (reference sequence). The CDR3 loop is CASSLVDRSTGELFF. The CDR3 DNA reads TGTGCCAGCAGCTTGGTCGACAGGTCAACCGGGGAGCTGTTTTTT.

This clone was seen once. The CDR3 spells CASSFGTGFNEQFF. For the CDR3, the DNA is TGTGCCAGCAGTTTTGGGACAGGCTTCAATGAGCAGTTCTTC. The J gene is TRBJ2-1, the V gene TRBV6-6; 8 bases agree with TRBD1. The germline V gene has CDR1 MNHNY and CDR2 SVGAGI (reference sequence). The trim removed 4 bases at V and 6 bases at J, leaving 5 bases unmatched. There are 14 residues in the CDR3.

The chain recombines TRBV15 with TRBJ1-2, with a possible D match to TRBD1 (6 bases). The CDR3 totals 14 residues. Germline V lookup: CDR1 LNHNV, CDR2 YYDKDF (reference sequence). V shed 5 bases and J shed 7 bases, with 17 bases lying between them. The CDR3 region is CATSPGGRGGGYTF. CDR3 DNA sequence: TGTGCCACCAGCCCCGGGGGCAGGGGTGGTGGCTACACCTTC.

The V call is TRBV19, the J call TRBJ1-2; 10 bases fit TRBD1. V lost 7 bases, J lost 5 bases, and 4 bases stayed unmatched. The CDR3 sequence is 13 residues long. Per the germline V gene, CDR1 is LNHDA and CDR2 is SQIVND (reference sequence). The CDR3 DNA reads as TGTGCCAGTACCGGGACAGGGGTATATGGCTACACCTTC. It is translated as CASTGTGVYGYTF.

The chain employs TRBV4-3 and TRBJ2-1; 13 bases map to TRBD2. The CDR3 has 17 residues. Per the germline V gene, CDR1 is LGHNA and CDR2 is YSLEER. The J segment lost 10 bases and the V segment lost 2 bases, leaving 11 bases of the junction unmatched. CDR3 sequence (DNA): TGCGCCAGCAGCCAACATTCCGGGACTAGCGGGGCGGGGGAGCAGTTCTTC. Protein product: CASSQHSGTSGAGEQFF.

The CDR3 coding sequence is TGTGCCAGCAGCTTAAATCCCGGACCCTCCTACGAGCAGTACTTC. It codes for CASSLNPGPSYEQYF. The chain carries TRBV7-3 and TRBJ2-7; D is unclear. With 1 base removed from V and 0 bases from J, the gap between germline ends came to 10 bases. The CDR3 consists of 15 residues. Germline V CDR1 and CDR2: SGHTA, FQGTGA.

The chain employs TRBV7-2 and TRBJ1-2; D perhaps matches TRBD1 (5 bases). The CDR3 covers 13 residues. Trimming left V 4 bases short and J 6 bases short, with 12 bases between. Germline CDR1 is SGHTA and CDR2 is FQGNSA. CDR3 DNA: TGTGCCAGCAGCTCCCCGGGGGGTAATGGCTACACCTTC. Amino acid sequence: CASSSPGGNGYTF.

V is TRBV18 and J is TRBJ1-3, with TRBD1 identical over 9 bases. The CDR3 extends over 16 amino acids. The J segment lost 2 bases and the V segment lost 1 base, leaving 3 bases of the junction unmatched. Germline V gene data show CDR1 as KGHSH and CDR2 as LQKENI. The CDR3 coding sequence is TGTGCCAGCTCACCACGGCGACAGGGGGCTGGAAACACCATATATTTT. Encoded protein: CASSPRRQGAGNTIYF.

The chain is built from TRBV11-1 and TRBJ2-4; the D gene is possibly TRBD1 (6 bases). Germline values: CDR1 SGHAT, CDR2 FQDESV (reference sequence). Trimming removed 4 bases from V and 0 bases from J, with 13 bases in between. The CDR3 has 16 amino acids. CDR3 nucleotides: TGTGCCAGCAGCTCCAGGGGATTGGTAGCCAAAAACATTCAGTACTTC. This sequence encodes CASSSRGLVAKNIQYF. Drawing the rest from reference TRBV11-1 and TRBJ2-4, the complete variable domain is EAEVAQSPRYKITEKSQAVAFWCDPISGHATLYWYRQILGQGPELLVQFQDESVVDDSQLPKDRFSAERLKGVDSTLKIQPAELGDSAMYLCASSSRGLVAKNIQYFGAGTRLSVL.

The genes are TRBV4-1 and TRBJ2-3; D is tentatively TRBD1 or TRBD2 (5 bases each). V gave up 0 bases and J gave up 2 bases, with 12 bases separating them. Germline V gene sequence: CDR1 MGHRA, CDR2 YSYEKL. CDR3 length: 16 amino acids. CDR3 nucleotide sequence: TGCGCCAGCAGCCAAGACCCGGGGCCGGACACAGATACGCAGTATTTT. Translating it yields CASSQDPGPDTDTQYF.

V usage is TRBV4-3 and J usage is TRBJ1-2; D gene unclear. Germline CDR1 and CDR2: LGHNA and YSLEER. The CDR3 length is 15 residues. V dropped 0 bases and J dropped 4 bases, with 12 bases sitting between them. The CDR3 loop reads CASSQEPRSGYGYTF. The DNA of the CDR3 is TGCGCCAGCAGCCAAGAGCCGCGTTCAGGCTATGGCTACACCTTC.

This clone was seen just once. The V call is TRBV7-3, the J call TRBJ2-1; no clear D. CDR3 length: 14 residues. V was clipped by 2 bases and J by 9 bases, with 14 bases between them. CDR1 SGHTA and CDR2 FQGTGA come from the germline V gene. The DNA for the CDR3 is TGTGCCAGCAGCTTATCTGGACGAATTGGTGAGCAGTTCTTC. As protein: CASSLSGRIGEQFF.

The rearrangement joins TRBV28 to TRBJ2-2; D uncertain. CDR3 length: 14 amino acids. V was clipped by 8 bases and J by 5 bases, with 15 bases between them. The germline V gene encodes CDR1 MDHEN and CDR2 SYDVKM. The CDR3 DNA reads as TGTGCCAGCCGTCCGTGGGGTTTGACCGGGGAGCTGTTTTTT. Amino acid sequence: CASRPWGLTGELFF.

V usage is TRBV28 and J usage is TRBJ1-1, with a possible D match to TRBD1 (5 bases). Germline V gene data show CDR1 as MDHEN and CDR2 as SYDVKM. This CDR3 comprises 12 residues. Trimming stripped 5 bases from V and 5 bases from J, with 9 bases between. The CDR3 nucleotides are TGTGCCAGCAGTATTCAGGGTACTGAAGCTTTCTTT. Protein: CASSIQGTEAFF. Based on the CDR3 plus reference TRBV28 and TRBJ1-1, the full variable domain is DVKVTQSSRYLVKRTGEKVFLECVQDMDHENMFWYRQDPGLGLRLIYFSYDVKMKEKGDIPEGYSVSREKKERFSLILESASTNQTSMYLCASSIQGTEAFFGQGTRLTVV.

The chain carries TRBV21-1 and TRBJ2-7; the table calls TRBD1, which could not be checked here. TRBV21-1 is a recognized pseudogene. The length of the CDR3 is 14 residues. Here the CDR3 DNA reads TGTGCCAGCAGCGGGACAGGGGGGGACTGCGAGCAGTACTTC. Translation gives CASSGTGGDCEQYF.

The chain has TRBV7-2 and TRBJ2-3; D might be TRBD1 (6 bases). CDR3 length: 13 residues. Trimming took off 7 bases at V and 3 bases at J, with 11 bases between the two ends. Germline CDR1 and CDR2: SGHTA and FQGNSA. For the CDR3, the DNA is TGTGCCAGCACCAAAGGGGGAACAGATACGCAGTATTTT. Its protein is CASTKGGTDTQYF. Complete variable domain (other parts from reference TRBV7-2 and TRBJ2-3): GAGVSQSPSNKVTEKGKDVELRCDPISGHTALYWYRQSLGQGLEFLIYFQGNSAPDKSGLPSDRFSAERTGGSVSTLTIQRTQQEDSAVYLCASTKGGTDTQYFGPGTRLTVL.

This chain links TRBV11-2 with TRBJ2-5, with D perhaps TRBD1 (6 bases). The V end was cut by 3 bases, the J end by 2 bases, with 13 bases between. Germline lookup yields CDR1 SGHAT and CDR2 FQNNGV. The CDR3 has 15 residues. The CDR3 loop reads CASSLGAKLQETQYF. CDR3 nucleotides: TGTGCCAGCAGCTTGGGGGCCAAACTACAAGAGACCCAGTACTTC.